The present entry profiles one T cell receptor (beta chain) with its context. Its binding antigen is unknown. No qualities accompany the bases; no much larger clone lies one base away. This sample stems from a study of cytomegalovirus exposure and HLA in healthy donors listed by TCRdb under 2017. Regarding the complete study: An earlier analysis of approximately 590 of the donors reported approximately 290 Gb of sequence data and 100 million to 130 million unique TCR beta sequences from about 179 million T cells. A later genetic analysis used genome-wide SNP genotypes for about three fifths of the roughly 700 donors, treating that subset as a discovery cohort. Rather than using new phenotypic data, the later analysis identified candidate immune exposures from TCR beta sequences and from how often those sequences occurred across donors. Using immunosequencing, the study profiled T cell repertoires from approximately 700 subjects and related those repertoires to cytomegalovirus serostatus. Approximately 310 gigabases of sequencing data and 70 million to 85 million unique TCR sequences were included in an early release covering roughly 600 HLA-typed donors. To study patterns of TCR occurrence, a later analysis re-analyzed previously published TCR beta repertoires from several hundred donors and added high-resolution HLA genotyping. To predict cytomegalovirus infection status, the study brought together high-throughput TCR immunosequencing, statistical association of individual TCRs with disease status, and machine learning. Typing coverage varied by locus: roughly 629-640 donors for A, B, C, DRB1 and DQB1; approximately 520 for DQA1; around 610 for DPA1; around 490 for DPB1. HLA typing included class I and class II loci at four-digit resolution. Among about 400 genotyped donors of the cohort, an average of roughly 230,000 unique TCR beta nucleotide sequences was sequenced per donor, of which 15% to 20% were non-productive. Donor age, sex, ethnicity and CMV serostatus were compiled alongside the repertoire data. Every repertoire in the discovery cohort had been generated on one and the same sequencing platform. Along with the roughly 700-subject first cohort, a separate validation cohort of roughly 110 different subjects was used. Of the roughly 400 genotyped donors, over 70% fell in the genetic ancestry cluster associated with self-reported Caucasian donors. In an earlier analysis of roughly 540 of the donors, high-throughput TCR beta sequencing was used to judge whether each TCR beta V gene segment behaved as functional or pseudogenic. The study aimed to test whether cataloging public T cell receptors could reveal signatures of past pathogen exposure. About five DR-DQ haplotypes were handled as single units for association and clustering because linkage in the cohort was strong.

The paper as a whole reports these results and caveats: In a later genetic analysis, fewer N-insertions in productive TCRs were reported among donors in an Asian-associated ancestry cluster than the roughly 700-donor mean. A group of highly shared sequence variants was considered likely to be a technical artifact of the sequencing pipeline. An earlier analysis of approximately 500 of the donors showed that most TCR beta V segments appeared in productive rearrangements either about 90% or about 30% of the time, which broadly matched IMGT annotations. A further reported finding was that TCR beta sequences accurately predicted the HLA-A and HLA-B alleles for most subjects in the first cohort. Specific HLA alleles were associated with 16,951 TCR beta sequences at a false discovery rate of 0.05 in a later analysis. Most TCR sequences were seen in very few donors, while some public TCRs were found in many individuals. The authors suggested that the approach could potentially be extended to other disease states and immunological phenotypes. Some IMGT-functional V segments, including TRBV6-2 and TRBV6-3, could not be distinguished by the 87-base-pair reads and were therefore excluded. Correlated functional status among segregating V segments might be attributable to linkage disequilibrium, but an unknown experimental factor could not be ruled out. The classifier was reported to diagnose cytomegalovirus status with high specificity and sensitivity in both the original and validation cohorts. In vitro tests confirmed that three of the cytomegalovirus-associated TCR beta chains recognize cytomegalovirus antigens. According to a later analysis, most CMV-associated TCR beta chains appeared to be HLA-restricted, and the HLA associations seemed to be driven largely by CMV exposure. CMV serostatus was the only immune exposure information available for the cohort. According to a later analysis, TCR association rates differed among HLA loci, with DRB1 alleles showing the most associated TCRs and HLA-C alleles showing the fewest. HLA typing was unavailable for some donors at each locus, so association tests used only the typed subset. When HLA alleles, especially DR and DQ, strongly co-occurred, TCR associations were difficult to assign to individual alleles. Because counts were too low, under 20 rarely observed V segments, including chromosome 9 orphons, were left out of the earlier analysis of 587 of the donors. In a later analysis, HLA-associated TCR beta chains showed more clonal expansion and lower generation probabilities than non-associated chains that were equally common. An association between a missense DCLRE1C variant and V-gene and J-gene trimming of TCR beta chains was found in a later genetic analysis and replicated in an independent cohort. Only TCR beta chains were sequenced in this cohort, and the absence of alpha or paired-chain data limited detectable features. Roughly uniform sequencing depth across donors was assumed in presence/absence analyses, although this assumption may not hold. In the study, about 150 TCR beta chains were listed as associated with cytomegalovirus. In a later analysis, several top co-occurrence clusters were reported to appear linked to parvovirus B19, influenza, CMV and Epstein-Barr virus.

Library creation used the immunoSEQ multiplex PCR assay. A mixture of 60 forward primers for TCR Vbeta segments and 13 reverse primers for TCR Jbeta segments was used in the multiplex PCR. A multiplex PCR assay on genomic DNA amplified the CDR3 region of rearranged TCR beta genes. Amplified TCR beta libraries were sequenced as 87-base-pair reads on the Illumina HiSeq System. The paper's data handling went like this. A later analysis tallied around 82 million unique TCR beta chains across the 600 to 700 repertoires, and approximately 11 million of those chains were shared by two or more donors. A nearest-neighbor algorithm error-corrected the raw reads and collapsed the reads into unique sequences, merging closely related sequences to remove PCR and sequencing errors. CDR3 sequences were aligned to IMGT reference sequences to assign V, D and J gene segments. Each retained sequence needed at least a six-nucleotide match to both a V gene segment and a J gene segment. Rearrangements were called productive when the CDR3 lacked stop codons and stayed in frame with V and J; all others were non-productive. CDR3 was defined according to IMGT convention as the region running from the second conserved V-encoded cysteine to the conserved J-encoded phenylalanine. The earlier analysis of fewer than 750 of the donors excluded sequences that lacked an unambiguous match to a single V gene segment. An earlier analysis of several hundred of the donors classified V segments as functional when productive rearrangements were above 56.7% and as segregating when the standard deviation between donors was above 5%. A statistical classification framework was developed to diagnose cytomegalovirus status using the catalog of TCR beta chain sequences. V and J gene assignment, in a later analysis, came from comparing TCR nucleotide sequences with IMGT/GENE-DB human TR gene sequences. Using the TCRdist pipeline, a later analysis assigned CDR3 sequences along with most-parsimonious VDJ recombination scenarios. In a later analysis, every TCR beta chain was defined by the combination of its CDR3 amino acid sequence and its V-gene family, and reads without a unique V-gene family were dropped. To address suspected cross-contamination and a sequencing artifact, a later analysis removed 450 to 700 highly shared, low-generation-probability nucleotide sequences. In a later analysis, a clonal expansion index was calculated for each public chain from normalized within-repertoire ranks of inferred template counts. In a later analysis, generation probabilities were computed with a VDJ recombination model fitted to out-of-frame rearrangements, and the resulting probabilities were checked against IGoR. In a later analysis, hypergeometric tests were used to score TCR-TCR, TCR-HLA and TCR-CMV co-occurrence, with a repertoire-size bias correction applied to TCR pairs. In a later analysis, false discovery rates were estimated by permuting HLA or CMV assignments 20 times. In a later analysis, co-occurring TCRs were grouped using DBSCAN, with TCRdist sequence similarity added in when clustering inside HLA-allele-positive subsets. Co-occurrence clustering excluded repertoires with fewer than 30,000 or more than 120,000 public chains, plus five with anomalous nucleotide sharing. Imported from immuneACCESS, the table was reduced by TCRdb to in-frame sequences with V and J called. These copies leave out some clones; in studies compared against another copy, an unresolved V gene accounts for under half, and the cause of the remainder is not known. V, J and clone size derive from that table, while D and trimming were established from the DNA sequence. The sample table shows over 20,000 clones, and approximately 70% are seen once. 4% to 5.5% of the sample comes from the top ten.

Trimming removed 5 bases from V and 7 bases from J, leaving 15 bases between the germline ends. The CDR3 has 15 amino acids, counting the end cysteine and phenylalanine. Only CDR3 DNA is held: 45 bases, read in frame from base 1. As encoded in the germline V gene, CDR1 is MNHEY while CDR2 is SVGAGI. The cohort comprised 670 or so healthy bone marrow donors. At the time of sampling, every cohort member was nominally healthy, though immune exposures that went unrecorded were likely present. The donor was CMV seronegative and belonged to the group of around 350 seronegative cohort members. Each donor provided a peripheral blood sample, and peripheral blood mononuclear cells were used for TCR beta sequencing. The Qiagen DNeasy Blood Extraction Kit was used to extract genomic DNA from the blood cell samples.

Recombination connected TRBV6-5 to TRBJ1-6, and TRBD1 may be the D gene, going by 6 matching bases. The sequence was collected from a woman in her fifties or sixties in good health and CMV-seronegative. The source material was PBMCs. The nucleotide sequence is given as TGTGCCAGCAGTCGAGCGAGGACAGAGAATTCACCCCTCCACTTT. Its coded protein is CASSRARTENSPLHF.